Included here is one T cell receptor (beta chain) sequence, with context. Its antigen is still unknown. Profiling relied on immunoSEQ multiplex PCR, and the TCRdb table lists in-frame clones only, not all of them. This table holds about 45,000 clones, approximately 86% found once. The data belong to a study of OX40 agonist ivuxolimab in advanced cancers. Turning to the study itself: Among those enrolled, mean age was about 63 years (range about 20 to 79) and about 82% were male.

Study results and limitations: CD8+ T cells were the subset that, on average, had more expanded clones than CD4+.

The CDR3 loop spans 14 amino acids. With 7 bases removed from V and 10 bases from J, the gap between germline ends came to 21 bases. Germline V gene lookup returns CDR1 SGDLS and CDR2 YYNGEE. The sample here was CD4+ or CD8+ T cells sorted from blood, taken in a trial of the OX40 agonist ivuxolimab. This sequence originates from an adult with an advanced solid tumor such as melanoma, head and neck, liver or kidney cancer. J is TRBJ2-1 and V is TRBV9, with a weak D call TRBD2 (7 bases). CDR3 nucleotides: TGTGCCAGCGAGCCGCTAGTGGGGGGGCAGGAGCAGTTCTTC. Amino acid sequence: CASEPLVGGQEQFF.